A selection of T cell receptor beta chains follows, all from one sample in a study of T cell responses to AZD1222 COVID-19 vaccine. TCRdb's table, derived via immunoSEQ multiplex PCR, lists solely in-frame clones and lacks some. In the table there are fewer than 150,000 clones, roughly 87% of which are singletons. The specimen was peripheral blood, collected on day 0 of AZD1222 vaccination. These receptors all come from an adult in good health. CDR3s include the opening cysteine and the closing phenylalanine or tryptophan. The order of the fields is V gene, CDR3 protein.

TRBV5-8 | CASSSRGATNEKLFF
TRBV7-3 | CASSPGTGGEQYF
TRBV28 | CATTPGSGGTGELFF
TRBV27 | CASSRQGYGYTF
TRBV30 | CAWSLLSQSGGSPLHF
TRBV5-6 | CASKTDGYYGYTF
TRBV28 | CASQLGQSNEKLFF
TRBV19 | CASSTQGHRDTEAFF
TRBV12-3/TRBV12-4 | CASRGQGNTEAFF
TRBV3-1/TRBV3-2 | CASSQMGVTEAFF
TRBV5-1 | CASSLAHTGYEQYF